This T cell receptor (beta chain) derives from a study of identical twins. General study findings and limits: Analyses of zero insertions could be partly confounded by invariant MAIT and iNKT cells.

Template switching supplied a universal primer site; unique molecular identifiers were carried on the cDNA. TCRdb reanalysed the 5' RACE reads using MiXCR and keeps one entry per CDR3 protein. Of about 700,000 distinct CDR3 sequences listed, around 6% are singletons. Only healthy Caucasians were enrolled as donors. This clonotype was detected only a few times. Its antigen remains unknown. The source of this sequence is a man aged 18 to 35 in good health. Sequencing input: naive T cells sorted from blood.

CDR3 nucleotide sequence: TGTGCCAGCAGTCCAGCGGGAGTCTACAATGAGCAGTTCTTC. Amino acids: CASSPAGVYNEQFF. The rearrangement uses TRBV2 and TRBJ2-1, with 8 bases matching TRBD2. Germline loops: CDR1 SNHLY, CDR2 FYNNEI. Losses at the gene ends were 5 bases for V and 3 bases for J; bases not matched to a gene: 3. The CDR3 covers 14 residues.